A single TCR beta chain is shown here with its context. Its antigen is as yet unknown. This specimen comes from a study of PD-1 blockade in classical Hodgkin lymphoma. Study observations and caveats: Whoever responded completely had baseline diversity much like that seen in newly diagnosed patients. Possibly reflecting disease activity or prior therapy, repertoire differences have causes that remain undefined. It was CD4+ TCR diversity, not CD8+, that rose significantly by C4D1.

Time point specified: cycle 4 day 1 (C4D1), after five to seven weeks of nivolumab. Every patient relapsed after autologous stem cell transplantation, and brentuximab vedotin exposure varied. Patients reached a best response of complete response, partial response or progressive disease. Deletions cut 4 bases from V and 7 bases from J, with 14 bases between. The germline V gene encodes CDR1 SGDLS and CDR2 YYNGEE. CDR3 size: 14 residues. Profiled with immunoSEQ multiplex PCR; TCRdb holds only in-frame clones, not every one. The sample yields over 75,000 clones, over 75% seen once. Here the sequenced sample was peripheral blood mononuclear cells (PBMCs), taken before the fourth cycle of nivolumab. This TCR derives from a human donor with classical Hodgkin lymphoma. The V call is TRBV9, the J call TRBJ1-4; D is uncertain. This CDR3 is CASSQGGEGEKLFF. The DNA of the CDR3 is TGTGCCAGCAGCCAAGGTGGGGAAGGTGAAAAACTGTTTTTT.